A selection of T cell receptor beta chains follows, all from one sample in a study of blood T cell repertoires in COVID-19. Measured with immunoSEQ multiplex PCR; TCRdb has only the in-frame clones, and not every one. The data show about 150,000 clones, roughly 84% seen once. Sequenced sample: peripheral blood. These receptors were taken from a human donor in a cohort sampled during active COVID-19. Both conserved end residues are part of each CDR3. The D gene is left open where the match is weak. Not every row has a clone size; where given, it reads once, few, many or a size class.

NA,TRBV6-6,TRBD1,TRBJ2-7,CASRRLGTDLLSYEQYF,TGTGCCAGCAGACGACTCGGGACAGACCTACTATCCTACGAGCAGTACTTC
NA,TRBV11-2,NA,TRBJ1-1,CASSLSGTGWTEAFF,TGTGCCAGCAGCTTAAGTGGTACCGGGTGGACTGAAGCTTTCTTT
NA,TRBV7-8,NA,TRBJ1-1,CASSLVGGNTEAFF,TGTGCCAGCAGCTTAGTCGGGGGGAACACTGAAGCTTTCTTT
NA,TRBV19,NA,TRBJ2-2,CASSPGAGELFF,TGTGCCAGTAGTCCAGGGGCCGGGGAGCTGTTTTTT
NA,TRBV3-1/TRBV3-2,TRBD2,TRBJ2-1,CASSQDLTSGLQFF,TGTGCCAGCAGCCAAGATCTGACTAGCGGCCTCCAGTTCTTC
NA,TRBV6-6,NA,TRBJ1-1,CASRKTGLNTEAFF,TGTGCCAGCAGAAAGACAGGCCTGAACACTGAAGCTTTCTTT
NA,TRBV5-1,TRBD1,TRBJ2-5,CASSLVRGQETQYF,TGCGCCAGCAGCTTGGTCAGGGGGCAAGAGACCCAGTACTTC
NA,TRBV3-1/TRBV3-2,NA,TRBJ2-3,CASSHLQRSGTDTQYF,TGTGCCAGCAGCCATCTGCAGCGGTCCGGTACAGATACGCAGTATTTT
NA,TRBV6-5,TRBD1,TRBJ1-2,CASRTGIGYTF,TGTGCCAGCCGGACAGGAATCGGCTACACCTTC
NA,TRBV18,NA,TRBJ2-1,CASSPRGLYNEQFF,TGTGCCAGCTCACCACGGGGACTCTACAATGAGCAGTTCTTC
NA,TRBV5-6,NA,TRBJ2-2,CASSLYNTGELFF,TGTGCCAGCAGCTTGTATAACACCGGGGAGCTGTTTTTT
NA,TRBV14,TRBD2,TRBJ2-2,CASSQEGGRISGELFF,TGTGCCAGCAGCCAAGAGGGCGGGAGGATTTCCGGGGAGCTGTTTTTT
NA,TRBV5-8,TRBD2,TRBJ2-3,CASSLAGLAGTDTQYF,TGTGCCAGCAGCTTGGCGGGACTAGCGGGCACAGATACGCAGTATTTT
NA,TRBV7-2,NA,TRBJ1-5,CASSVRTGGDQPQHF,TGTGCCAGCAGCGTCCGGACGGGGGGGGATCAGCCCCAGCATTTT
NA,TRBV2,TRBD1,TRBJ1-1,CARQGAVTEAFF,TGTGCCAGACAGGGGGCAGTCACTGAAGCTTTCTTT
NA,TRBV28,NA,TRBJ1-1,CASSSRGGVNTEAFF,TGTGCCAGCAGTTCCCGGGGGGGTGTGAACACTGAAGCTTTCTTT
NA,TRBV9,TRBD1,TRBJ1-1,CASSVMGTEPEAFF,TGTGCCAGCAGCGTAATGGGGACAGAGCCTGAAGCTTTCTTT
NA,TRBV30,NA,TRBJ2-3,CAWTRGLGDTSTDTQYF,TGTGCCTGGACTAGGGGATTAGGGGATACTAGCACAGATACGCAGTATTTT
NA,TRBV5-6,TRBD1,TRBJ1-6,CASSLAAGGDSPLHF,TGTGCCAGCAGCTTGGCTGCAGGGGGAGATTCACCCCTCCACTTT
NA,TRBV2,NA,TRBJ1-5,CASSPGQNYQPQHF,TGTGCCAGCAGTCCGGGACAAAATTATCAGCCCCAGCATTTT
NA,TRBV2,NA,TRBJ2-3,CASSDGETDTQYF,TGTGCCAGCAGTGACGGGGAGACAGATACGCAGTATTTT
NA,TRBV7-9,TRBD2,TRBJ2-1,CASSPRLAGEIYEQFF,TGTGCCAGCAGCCCCCGACTAGCGGGAGAAATCTATGAGCAGTTCTTC
NA,TRBV9,TRBD2,TRBJ2-1,CASSVAPAGGLNEQFF,TGTGCCAGCAGCGTAGCCCCGGCGGGAGGTTTGAATGAGCAGTTCTTC
NA,TRBV24-1,TRBD1,TRBJ2-3,CATSDPGQATDTQYF,TGTGCCACCAGTGATCCTGGACAGGCTACAGATACGCAGTATTTT
NA,TRBV28,TRBD1,TRBJ1-1,CASSLGTAEAFF,TGTGCCAGCAGTTTAGGGACAGCAGAAGCTTTCTTT
NA,TRBV6-5,NA,TRBJ1-2,CASSYLGHTIYGYTF,TGTGCCAGCAGTTACCTCGGACATACAATCTATGGCTACACCTTC
NA,TRBV5-1,TRBD1,TRBJ1-1,CASSFSGTGNTEAFF,TGCGCCAGCAGCTTCTCCGGGACAGGGAACACTGAAGCTTTCTTT
few,TRBV5-5,TRBD1,TRBJ1-5,CASSPTGGGQPQHF,TGTGCCAGCAGCCCGACAGGGGGCGGACAGCCCCAGCATTTT
once,TRBV9,NA,TRBJ1-1,CASRGQFSGTEAFF,TGTGCCAGCAGAGGACAGTTCTCGGGCACTGAAGCTTTCTTT
NA,TRBV7-9,NA,TRBJ1-6,CASSSLNSPLHF,TGTGCCAGCAGCTCCCTTAATTCACCCCTCCACTTT
NA,TRBV7-2,TRBD1,TRBJ1-4,CASSLGQYEKLFF,TGTGCCAGCAGCTTGGGACAGTATGAAAAACTGTTTTTT
few,TRBV20-1,TRBD2,TRBJ2-5,CSASPASGSQETQYF,TGCAGTGCTAGTCCGGCTAGCGGGAGCCAAGAGACCCAGTACTTC
NA,TRBV28,TRBD1,TRBJ1-5,CATDRGSLDQPQHF,TGTGCGACAGACAGGGGGTCCCTCGATCAGCCCCAGCATTTT